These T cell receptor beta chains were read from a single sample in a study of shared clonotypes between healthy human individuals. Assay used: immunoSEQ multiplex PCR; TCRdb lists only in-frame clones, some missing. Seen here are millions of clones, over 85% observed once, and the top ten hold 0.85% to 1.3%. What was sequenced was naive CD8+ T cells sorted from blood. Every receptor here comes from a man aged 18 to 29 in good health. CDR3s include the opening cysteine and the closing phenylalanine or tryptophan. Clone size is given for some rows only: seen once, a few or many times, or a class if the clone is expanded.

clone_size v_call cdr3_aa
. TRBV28 CASSLYSLYEQYF
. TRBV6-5 CASSYDGGNSYEQYF
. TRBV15 CATSRDPLREGSYEQYF
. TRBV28 CASSSPFRTVYSNQPQHF
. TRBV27 CASSKGAGSYNEQFF
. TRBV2 CASSEVASSSGNTIYF
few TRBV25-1 CASSVSENYGYTF
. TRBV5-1 CASSWGRAEAFF
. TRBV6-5 CASSYSIGQRSDEQYF
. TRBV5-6 CASSISADSGYTF
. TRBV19 CASSIGTGAEAFF
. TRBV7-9 CASTRGRAASYEQYF
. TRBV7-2 CASSLGVGARFTDTQYF
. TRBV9 CASSVNEQEQYF
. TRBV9 CASSPSGNSYNEQFF
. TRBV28 CASSPTGSVNNSPLHF
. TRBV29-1 CSAGQGSDTQYF
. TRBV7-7 CASSLSGQNYEQYF
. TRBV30 CAWSVSEGWGVETQYF
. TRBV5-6 CASSDLGGPTPNYGYTF
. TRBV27 CASSLVGGPGYGYTF
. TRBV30 CAWTGTQGYGYTF
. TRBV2 CASRRSYEQYF
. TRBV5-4 CASSLGGSNYGYTF
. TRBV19 CASYGRTTTGELFF
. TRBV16 CASSQDKPEQYF
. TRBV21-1 CASYRAGSNQPQHF
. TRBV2 CASSWGEGVEQYF
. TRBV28 CASSLLLTTDTQYF
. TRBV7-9 CASSLTNTAYNEQFF
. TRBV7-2 CASSYTGELFF
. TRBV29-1 CSAGGGTGELFF
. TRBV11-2 CASSTFPLGRETQYF
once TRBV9 CASSVLTSGAGDEQFF
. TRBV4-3 CASSRTGGAYNEQFF
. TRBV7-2 CASSLVSRRGGSYNEQFF
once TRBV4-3 CASSQEPRESSYNEQFF
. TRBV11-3 CASSLEPGGPTEAFF
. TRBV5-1 CASSLAWDSPLQETQYF
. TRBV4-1 CASSQAPGTTWVQYF
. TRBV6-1 CASSEWQAQSGEQYF
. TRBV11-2 CASSLIQETQYF